The 25 T cell receptor beta chains below all came from one sample that was sequenced in a study of blood T cell repertoires in COVID-19. Clones were sequenced by immunoSEQ multiplex PCR, and TCRdb holds only the in-frame ones, with some missing. The sample consists of 55,000 or so clones, 65% to 80% of them appearing once. The sample was peripheral blood. These receptors originate from a man aged 30 to 45 with COVID-19, enrolled during active disease.

The gene calls are TRBV6-6 and TRBJ2-2, with a possible D match to TRBD2 (6 bases). The germline V and J ends were trimmed by 5 bases and 2 bases, with 21 bases remaining between them. Per germline, CDR1 MNHNY and CDR2 SVGAGI (reference sequence). This CDR3 has 18 amino acids. The CDR3 DNA reads as TGTGCCAGCAGTCCCCAGCGACTAGTTCACATTAACACCGGGGAGCTGTTTTTT. Translation: CASSPQRLVHINTGELFF.

CDR3 amino acids: CAGNRGTGELFF. The CDR3, as DNA: TGTGCCGGAAACAGGGGAACCGGGGAGCTGTTTTTT. J is TRBJ2-2 and V is TRBV30, with TRBD1 matching 7 bases. From germline, CDR1 is GTSNPN and CDR2 SVGIG (reference sequence). J gave up 5 bases and V 8 bases, and 5 bases lay outside the gene matches. The CDR3 is 12 residues long.

V usage is TRBV15 and J usage is TRBJ1-3; D might be TRBD1 (6 bases). Looked up from germline, CDR1 is LNHNV and CDR2 is YYDKDF (reference sequence). The CDR3 runs to 15 residues. Trimming removed 3 bases at V and 0 bases at J, with 9 bases between. The CDR3 sequence: CATSSGQYSGNTIYF. The CDR3 DNA follows: TGTGCCACCAGCAGTGGACAGTACTCTGGAAACACCATATATTTT.

This clone appeared a single time. The rearrangement uses TRBV15 and TRBJ2-3, with 10 nucleotides matching TRBD2. The CDR3 has 17 amino acids. CDR1 LNHNV and CDR2 YYDKDF come from the germline V gene (reference sequence). V shed 1 base and J 5 bases; nucleotides not matched to a gene: 9. CDR3 DNA sequence: TGTGCCACCAGCAGAGGGGGTCTAGCGGGAGCGGTAGATACGCAGTATTTT. This codes for CATSRGGLAGAVDTQYF.

The gene calls are TRBV4-1 and TRBJ2-2, with a possible D match to TRBD2 (5 bases). The V gene's germline CDR1 is MGHRA and CDR2 YSYEKL. The germline V and J ends were trimmed by 7 bases and 0 bases, with 15 bases remaining between them. The CDR3 covers 16 residues. In nucleotides, the CDR3 is TGCGCCAGCATCAAGCGAGAGGGATCGAACACCGGGGAGCTGTTTTTT. Its translation is CASIKREGSNTGELFF.

The chain links TRBV6-5 to TRBJ2-1; D gene uncertain. From germline, CDR1 is MNHEY and CDR2 SVGAGI. V lost 7 bases, J lost 3 bases, and 4 bases lay in between. This CDR3 has 11 residues. The CDR3 region is CASTFYNEQFF. The CDR3 nucleotides read TGTGCCAGCACTTTCTACAATGAGCAGTTCTTC.

This clone occurred once. The identical CDR3 is also encoded by other nucleotide sequences in the sample. J is TRBJ1-2 and V is TRBV18; TRBD1 might be the D (5 bases). V was shortened by 2 bases and J by 3 bases, with 7 bases between the two germline ends. CDR1 is KGHSH and CDR2 is LQKENI in the germline V gene. The CDR3 totals 13 residues. The CDR3 coding sequence is TGTGCCAGCTCACCAGGCAGGGACTATGGCTACACCTTC. Its translation: CASSPGRDYGYTF. The entire variable domain, with the rest obtained from reference TRBV18 and TRBJ1-2, is as follows: NAGVMQNPRHLVRRRGQEARLRCSPMKGHSHVYWYRQLPEEGLKFMVYLQKENIIDESGMPKERFSAEFPKEGPSILRIQQVVRGDSAAYFCASSPGRDYGYTFGSGTRLTVV.

The J gene is TRBJ1-3, the V gene TRBV7-2; 8 nucleotides align to TRBD1. Trimming at V came to 0 bases and at J to 3 bases, leaving 10 bases not matched to a gene. Germline CDR1 is SGHTA and CDR2 is FQGNSA. The CDR3 spans 18 residues. The CDR3 DNA reads TGTGCCAGCAGCTTAGCAGGACAGGGACGATCGTATGGAAACACCATATATTTT. Amino acids: CASSLAGQGRSYGNTIYF.

The chain combines TRBV5-1 with TRBJ2-4; 14 bases align to TRBD2. The CDR3 is made up of 13 amino acids. The junction had 7 bases not matched to a gene; V was cut back by 5 bases and J by 15 bases. The germline V gene has CDR1 SGHRS and CDR2 YFSETQ. In nucleotides, the CDR3 is TGCGCCAGCAGGTGGACTAGCGGGGGGTATTGGTACTTC. It yields the protein CASRWTSGGYWYF.

This rearrangement joins TRBV28 to TRBJ1-1; D gene unclear. In germline, CDR1 is MDHEN, CDR2 SYDVKM. The CDR3 is made up of 15 amino acids. V shed 4 bases and J shed 0 bases, with 12 bases lying between them. As DNA, the CDR3 is TGTGCCAGCAGTTCCATGGCCTGGCTGAACACTGAAGCTTTCTTT. It yields the protein CASSSMAWLNTEAFF.

The chain joins TRBV29-1 to TRBJ2-1, with 7 bases matching TRBD1. The CDR3 sequence is 12 residues long. The junction had 7 bases not matched to a gene; V was cut back by 7 bases and J by 7 bases. Germline V lookup: CDR1 SQVTM, CDR2 ANQGSEA. The CDR3 protein is CSGARGFNEQFF. DNA of the CDR3: TGCAGCGGTGCCAGGGGGTTTAATGAGCAGTTCTTC.

This clone was recorded only once. The chain couples TRBV10-3 to TRBJ1-1, with a weak D call TRBD1 (6 bases). V was cut by 6 bases and J by 3 bases, with 14 bases left in between. The germline gives CDR1 ENHRY, CDR2 SYGVKD. The CDR3 is made up of 14 amino acids. The CDR3 is CAIRSTGSDTEAFF. The CDR3 DNA follows: TGTGCCATCAGATCAACAGGGTCGGACACTGAAGCTTTCTTT.

This clone occurred a few times. The rearrangement uses TRBV29-1 and TRBJ1-2; the D gene is possibly TRBD1 (6 bases). This CDR3 comprises 14 residues. The germline V gene encodes CDR1 SQVTM and CDR2 ANQGSEA. Trimming cost V 0 bases and J 8 bases, with 16 bases left between them. This CDR3 reads CSVEEQGTVGGYTF. The CDR3 DNA follows: TGCAGCGTTGAAGAGCAGGGGACGGTAGGGGGCTACACCTTC.

The table lists this clone with a count of one. Here the CDR3 reads CASSRPFGQGSNEQFF. For the CDR3, the DNA is TGTGCCAGCAGCCGCCCCTTCGGACAGGGGTCCAATGAGCAGTTCTTC. J is TRBJ2-1 and V is TRBV11-3; 9 bases fit TRBD1. V lost 5 bases to trimming and J lost 6 bases; unmatched junction nucleotides: 11. The CDR3 loop spans 16 amino acids. The germline CDR1 and CDR2 sequences are SGHNT and YENEEA.

This clone was counted at least ten times. This chain joins TRBV27 and TRBJ2-7; 10 bases fit TRBD2. CDR3 size: 18 residues. V was clipped by 0 bases and J by 0 bases; unmatched bases: 8. Per germline, CDR1 MNHEY and CDR2 SMNVEV (reference sequence). CDR3 residues: CASSLSSRTSGSSYEQYF. The CDR3 DNA reads TGTGCCAGCAGTTTATCGAGTAGGACTAGCGGTAGCTCCTACGAGCAGTACTTC.

The chain joins TRBV6-5 to TRBJ2-7; TRBD1 matches 9 bases. The length of the CDR3 is 14 residues. Trimming at V came to 6 bases and at J to 5 bases, leaving 8 bases not matched to a gene. The germline V gene has CDR1 MNHEY and CDR2 SVGAGI. CDR3 protein: CASRSRDRDHEQYF. For the CDR3, the DNA is TGTGCCAGCAGAAGCCGGGACAGGGATCACGAGCAGTACTTC.

The table lists this clone with a count of one. The genes are TRBV11-3 and TRBJ2-1; TRBD2 is a possible D gene (6 bases). The germline V gene encodes CDR1 SGHNT and CDR2 YENEEA. This CDR3 comprises 14 residues. V shed 5 bases and J shed 3 bases, with 11 bases lying between them. The CDR3 loop is CASSLVGLYNEQFF. In nucleotides, the CDR3 is TGTGCCAGCAGCCTAGTGGGACTCTACAATGAGCAGTTCTTC.

The table lists this clone with a few counts. The chain joins TRBV18 to TRBJ2-7; perhaps TRBD1 as D (6 bases). Germline values: CDR1 KGHSH, CDR2 LQKENI. V dropped 8 bases and J dropped 3 bases, with 8 bases sitting between them. This CDR3 contains 11 residues. The DNA of the CDR3 is TGTGCCAGCAGGGGGTACTACGAGCAGTACTTC. Amino acids: CASRGYYEQYF. The variable domain in full, with the rest retrieved from reference TRBV18 and TRBJ2-7, is NAGVMQNPRHLVRRRGQEARLRCSPMKGHSHVYWYRQLPEEGLKFMVYLQKENIIDESGMPKERFSAEFPKEGPSILRIQQVVRGDSAAYFCASRGYYEQYFGPGTRLTVT.

Comment on this clone: A junction boundary mismatches the germline segment, possibly from a read error. V and J are TRBV6-5 and TRBJ2-7, with a tentative D call TRBD1 (6 bases). The CDR3 consists of 16 residues. Germline V gene lookup returns CDR1 MNHEY and CDR2 SVGAGI. The CDR3 protein is CASSNSAGQPSHEQYF. For the CDR3, the DNA is TGTGCCAGCAGTAACTCTGCCGGACAGCCTTCCCACGAGCAGTACTTC.

The V and J genes are TRBV19 and TRBJ2-3, with D possibly TRBD1 on 5 matching bases. The length of the CDR3 is 13 residues. CDR1 is LNHDA, CDR2 SQIVND, per germline (reference sequence). V gave up 5 bases and J gave up 2 bases, with 8 bases separating them. The CDR3 protein is CASSGAATDTQYF. The DNA of the CDR3 is TGTGCCAGTAGTGGGGCCGCCACAGATACGCAGTATTTT.

The chain joins TRBV5-4 to TRBJ2-3; D gene uncertain. CDR3 length: 14 amino acids. The V gene's germline CDR1 is SGHNT and CDR2 YYREEE (reference sequence). V shed 0 bases and J shed 1 base, with 6 bases lying between them. CDR3 sequence (DNA): TGTGCCAGCAGCTTGGGAGATCGCACAGATACGCAGTATTTT. Protein product: CASSLGDRTDTQYF.

This clone was seen a single time. The rearrangement uses TRBV4-2 and TRBJ2-1, with D possibly matching TRBD2 (7 bases). V was clipped by 9 bases and J by 7 bases, with 13 bases between them. Looked up from germline, CDR1 is LGHNA and CDR2 is YNFKEQ. This CDR3 spans 12 amino acids. The CDR3 nucleotides are TGTGCCAGTAAGGGGGGAGGGAATGAGCAGTTCTTC. This encodes CASKGGGNEQFF.

This sequence joins TRBV14 and TRBJ2-5; TRBD1 aligns across 9 bases. This CDR3 has 15 amino acids. Germline trimming cut 4 bases from V and 5 bases from J; bases unmatched to any gene: 8. Germline CDR1 SGHDN, CDR2 FVKESK. CDR3 in DNA: TGTGCCAGCAGCCTGGGACAGGGCGGAATTGAGACCCAGTACTTC. Protein sequence: CASSLGQGGIETQYF.

The chain has TRBV5-1 and TRBJ2-5; D not resolved. V was cut by 7 bases and J by 2 bases, with 12 bases left in between. The germline CDR1 and CDR2 sequences are SGHRS and YFSETQ. This CDR3 has 13 amino acids. CDR3 nucleotides: TGCGCCAGCGCATTAGTGCCGCAAGAGACCCAGTACTTC. This codes for CASALVPQETQYF.

As concerns this clone: Other DNA sequences in the same sample also yield this CDR3. The chain couples TRBV6-1 to TRBJ2-7; maybe TRBD2 (5 bases). CDR3 size: 14 residues. Trimming took 3 bases from V and 2 from J, leaving 11 bases between them. Germline CDR1 MNHNS, CDR2 SASEGT. Here the CDR3 DNA reads TGTGCCAGCAGTGACCGTGGCGGGCCCTACGAGCAGTACTTC. Residues: CASSDRGGPYEQYF.